Below, one T cell receptor beta chain is given with its context. The record originates from a study of blood T cell repertoires in COVID-19. V gave up 4 bases and J gave up 9 bases, with 8 bases separating them. The CDR3 totals 12 residues. Germline values: CDR1 SGHNT, CDR2 YYREEE (reference sequence). Everyone who took part was roughly 18 to 90 years old, and they came from about 25 US areas. Sequencing used immunoSEQ multiplex PCR; TCRdb keeps in-frame clones, though not all of them. The sample shows fewer than 500,000 clones, 87% of them seen only once. Source material: PBMCs or T cells enriched from blood (not recorded which). This chain connects TRBV5-4 to TRBJ1-6, with D possibly TRBD1 on 6 matching bases. This TCR derives from a woman younger than 30 who had recovered from COVID-19. Here the CDR3 reads CASSQDSSPLHF. The CDR3 DNA sequence: TGTGCCAGCAGCCAGGACAGTTCACCCCTCCACTTT.